This T cell receptor beta chain was retrieved from a study of beta chain features in type 1 diabetes (dated by TCRdb to the late 2010s). Background on the whole study: Mean age, gender distribution, total cell number and subset yield were not different between patients and healthy donors. Whereas all 30 or so donors provided naive and central memory subsets, regulatory and stem cell-like memory subsets were isolated from just 8 patients and about eight healthy donors. A total of about 110,000,000 sorted cells were examined across all samples, and a strong correlation was observed between cell number per subset and RNA yield. In the study, recently diagnosed type 1 diabetes patients and matched healthy donors were compared on the TCRB repertoires of their sorted circulating CD4+ T cell subsets. Results and caveats for the whole study, not just this receptor: In all four CD4+ subsets, TCRB CDR3 length was moderately but significantly shorter in type 1 diabetes patients. Naive, central memory and regulatory TCRB repertoires appeared to be more similar among patients than among healthy donors. Patients with type 1 diabetes made fewer insertions and deleted more nucleotides at VDJ recombination sites, implying thymic rearrangement abnormalities. Only small numbers of individuals were included in the HLA sub-analyses, which left unresolved whether HLA type had any influence on TCRB rearrangement. Shorter templates might be favored by PCR, yet because patient and control samples were amplified and corrected together, any such skew would affect both groups equally. Sequencing cDNA rather than genomic DNA could over-represent highly expressing activated cells, although activation and CD3 levels did not differ between groups.

CDR1 and CDR2 are drawn from the germline V gene: SGHRS, YFSETQ. Germline trimming amounts to 4 bases on V and 3 bases on J, with 3 as the count of junction bases outside the gene matches. The CDR3 numbers 15 residues from cysteine through phenylalanine. The CDR3 DNA has 45 bases and is translated from base 1. Each donor gave one peripheral blood draw, roughly 120 mL on average, collected into heparinised tubes. Using a panel that included CD45RO, CCR7, CD25, CD127, CD95 and CD27, naive, central memory, regulatory and stem cell-like memory CD4+ T cells were sorted on a BD FACSAria II. Purity was above 98% for every sorted population. PBMCs were separated immediately by Lymphoprep density gradient centrifugation and were stained directly, without being cultured. So that batch effects would be minimized, each experiment stained and sorted samples in pairs, pairing one healthy donor with one patient.

All of the isolated RNA was reverse transcribed with the High Capacity cDNA Reverse Transcription Kit, so expressed TCRB transcripts were sequenced. Deep immunoSEQ sequencing was applied to naive, central memory and regulatory T cell samples, giving an average of roughly 3.5 million total reads per sample. After sorted cells were lysed in RLT buffer, RNA was extracted with DNase-treated RNeasy Micro or Mini kits, with the choice depending on cell number. To prevent cross-contamination, every cell subset was processed on its own, while patient and healthy donor samples were processed together. TCRB sequences were amplified from cDNA with the immunoSEQ multiplex PCR, producing 87-bp fragments spanning the CDR3 region. Sequencing of the amplicons was performed on the Illumina HiSeq platform. The study's own analysis went as follows. Synthetic template baselines were used to correct PCR bias computationally, reads within Hamming distance 2 were collapsed, and singletons that could not be merged were discarded. Reads were aligned against IMGT so that V, D and J genes, CDR3 length and insertions or deletions at six rearrangement sites could be assigned. Within each subset, clonotype counts were normalized to the number of sorted cells before true diversity and Gini coefficients were calculated with the tcR R package. Repertoire sharing was quantified using the overlap coefficient calculated on TCRB nucleotide sequences. Out-of-frame TCRB sequences from naive cells were analyzed as a proxy for the pre-selection repertoire. Not all clones reach the TCRdb copy of this immuneACCESS table, which keeps in-frame sequences only. Checked studies attribute under half of the gap to unresolved V genes and leave the rest unexplained. The D gene and trimming were derived from the DNA, and the V and J assignments and clone size from that table. The sample profile shows hundreds of thousands of clones; roughly 12% of them were found once. Jointly, the top ten make up 0.017% of the sample.

This clone was counted between two and nine times. The clone's antigen remains unknown. No clone much larger than this one lies a single base away; base qualities are absent. The same CDR3 also results from other DNA sequences found in this sample. This chain joins TRBV5-1 to TRBJ2-5, with TRBD2 identical over 13 junction bases. Specimen: naive CD4+ T cells from blood. The sample's cell subset or site label, in plain terms: true naive CD4+ T cells. The clonotype comes from a man aged 18 to 35 in good health. In nucleotide form, the sequence is TGCGCCAGCAGCAAGGGGACTAGCGGGGAAGAGACCCAGTACTTC. This sequence encodes CASSKGTSGEETQYF.